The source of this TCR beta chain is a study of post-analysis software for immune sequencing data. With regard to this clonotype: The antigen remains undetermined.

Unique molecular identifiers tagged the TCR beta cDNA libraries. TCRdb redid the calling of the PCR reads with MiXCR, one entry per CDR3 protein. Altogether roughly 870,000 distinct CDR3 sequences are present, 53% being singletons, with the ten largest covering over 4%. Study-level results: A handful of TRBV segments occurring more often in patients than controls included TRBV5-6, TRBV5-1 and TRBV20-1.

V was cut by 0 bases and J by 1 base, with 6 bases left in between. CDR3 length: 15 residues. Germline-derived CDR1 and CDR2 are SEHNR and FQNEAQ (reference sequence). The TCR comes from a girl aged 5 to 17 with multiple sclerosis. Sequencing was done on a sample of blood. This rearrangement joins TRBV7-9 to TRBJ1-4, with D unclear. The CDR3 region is CASSLAGGTNEKLFF. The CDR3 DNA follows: TGTGCCAGCAGCTTAGCGGGAGGAACTAATGAAAAACTGTTTTTT.